These T cell receptor beta chains were read from a single sample in a study of blood T cell repertoires in COVID-19. TCRdb keeps only in-frame clones here, not all; method: immunoSEQ multiplex PCR. There are 130,000 or so clones in the sample; around nine tenths occur only once, and 2% to 2.5% lies in the top ten. Sequencing was performed on peripheral blood. These receptors came from a woman aged 45-65 years with acute or convalescent COVID-19. The CDR3 runs from the conserved cysteine through the conserved F or W. A D gene is named only where the DNA matches it firmly. Clone sizes are given selectively: once, few, many, or a class where the clone is expanded.

>TRBJ1-2|TRBV19|.|once
TGTGCCAGTAGCCTCACAGGGAATTTTGGCTACACCTTC
CASSLTGNFGYTF
>TRBJ2-3|TRBV19|.|few
TGTGCCAGTAAGGCCCACAGGGACCCAGATACGCAGTATTTT
CASKAHRDPDTQYF
>TRBJ2-2|TRBV19|.|.
TGTGCCAGTATGTACAGGGACACCGGGGAGCTGTTTTTT
CASMYRDTGELFF
>TRBJ2-3|TRBV6-2/TRBV6-3|.|.
TGTGCCAGCAGCACCCGGTTGGAGGGCACAGATACGCAGTATTTT
CASSTRLEGTDTQYF
>TRBJ1-6|TRBV7-2|.|once
TGTGCCAGCAGCTTAGGAGCAAATTCACCCCTCCACTTT
CASSLGANSPLHF
>TRBJ2-1|TRBV21-1|.|.
TGTGCCAGCACGAGGGAGGATAGCGGGTTTAACGCCTACAATGAGCAGTTCTTC
CASTREDSGFNAYNEQFF
>TRBJ2-3|TRBV5-4|.|.
TGTGCCAGCAGCTTGGCGATGGTAGGGGGGGCAGATACGCAGTATTTT
CASSLAMVGGADTQYF
>TRBJ1-2|TRBV18|.|.
TGTGCCAGCTCGTCGGACAGAAACTATGGCTACACCTTC
CASSSDRNYGYTF
>TRBJ1-1|TRBV27|TRBD1|few
TGTGCCAGCAGCCCAGGGGGAACTGAAGCTTTCTTT
CASSPGGTEAFF
>TRBJ2-1|TRBV7-8|.|.
TGTGCCAGCAGCTTATTGAACGGTAATGAGCAGTTCTTC
CASSLLNGNEQFF
>TRBJ1-2|TRBV7-9|.|.
TGTGCCAGCACCTTTCGGGAGGCAGGAGGCTACACCTTC
CASTFREAGGYTF
>TRBJ2-3|TRBV11-3|.|.
TGTGCCAGCAGCTCCACCGGGACTCCAACAGATACGCAGTATTTT
CASSSTGTPTDTQYF
>TRBJ1-2|TRBV7-6|.|.
TGTGCCAGCAGCTCCCTCTCCGGGACAACTAGGAATGGCTACACCTTC
CASSSLSGTTRNGYTF
>TRBJ2-3|TRBV12-5|.|.
TGTGCTAGTACGAAGGGGACTAGCACAGATACGCAGTATTTT
CASTKGTSTDTQYF
>TRBJ1-5|TRBV2|TRBD1|.
TGTGCCAGCACTGGGACAGGAGGGAATCAGCCCCAGCATTTT
CASTGTGGNQPQHF
>TRBJ2-3|TRBV29-1|.|.
TGCAGCGTTGGGCCTAGCGCAGATACGCAGTATTTT
CSVGPSADTQYF
>TRBJ1-1|TRBV4-3|.|.
TGCGCCAGCAGCCAGGCTAACACTGAAGCTTTCTTT
CASSQANTEAFF
>TRBJ2-1|TRBV19|TRBD2|.
TGTGCCAGTAGTACCTCTAGCGGGGTCCGCTTATGGGAGCAGTTCTTC
CASSTSSGVRLWEQFF
>TRBJ2-7|TRBV9|.|once
TGTGCCAGCAGCCCCCGGGACTCCTACGAGCAGTACTTC
CASSPRDSYEQYF
>TRBJ2-2|TRBV19|TRBD2|.
TGTGCCAGTAGTCGGACTAGCGGGAGTACCGGGGAGCTGTTTTTT
CASSRTSGSTGELFF
>TRBJ1-2|TRBV11-2|.|few
TGTGCCAGCAGCTTCGGAGGAAAAAACTATGGCTACACCTTC
CASSFGGKNYGYTF
>TRBJ1-1|TRBV18|TRBD1|.
TGTGCCAGCTCACCAACCACCGGACAGGGGGCCCGCACTGAAGCTTTCTTT
CASSPTTGQGARTEAFF
>TRBJ2-6|TRBV11-2|.|.
TGTGCCAGCAGCCAAGGGGCCCACTCTGGGGCCAACGTCCTGACTTTC
CASSQGAHSGANVLTF
>TRBJ1-1|TRBV27|.|.
TGTGCCAGCAGTTCAGGCAGGGGGAACACTGAAGCTTTCTTT
CASSSGRGNTEAFF
>TRBJ1-4|TRBV18|.|.
TGTGCCAGCTCCCCATTAACAGGCTCCAATGAAAAACTGTTTTTT
CASSPLTGSNEKLFF
>TRBJ1-1|TRBV7-2|.|few
TGTGCCAGCAGCTTAGCTTTACAGTTGAACACTGAAGCTTTCTTT
CASSLALQLNTEAFF
>TRBJ2-2|TRBV7-9|TRBD2|.
TGTGCCAGCAGCTCCACCCGCGGGGGGGGGACCGGGGAGCTGTTTTTT
CASSSTRGGGTGELFF
>TRBJ1-6|TRBV30|.|.
TGTGCCTGGGCCTCACCCTATAGTTCACCCCTCCACTTT
CAWASPYSSPLHF
>TRBJ2-3|TRBV2|TRBD2|.
TGTGCCACCAGACTAGCGGGGAGCACAGATACGCAGTATTTT
CATRLAGSTDTQYF
>TRBJ2-3|TRBV18|TRBD1|.
TGTGCCAGCTCACCCTTATCAGGGGGATACACAGATACGCAGTATTTT
CASSPLSGGYTDTQYF
>TRBJ2-2|TRBV7-2|TRBD1|.
TGTGCCAGCAGCCCGTTACGTGGACAGGGAAATTACACCGGGGAGCTGTTTTTT
CASSPLRGQGNYTGELFF
>TRBJ2-5|TRBV25-1|.|once
TGTGCCAGCAGCGTGAACCCTGGGCGGGACTCCGAAGAGACCCAGTACTTC
CASSVNPGRDSEETQYF
>TRBJ1-2|TRBV11-3|TRBD1|few
TGTGCCAGCAGCCGACAGGGGTCTGGCTACACCTTC
CASSRQGSGYTF
>TRBJ2-1|TRBV3-1/TRBV3-2|TRBD2|.
TGTGCCAGCAGCCAAGATCGGGGACTAGTATCCTACAATGAGCAGTTCTTC
CASSQDRGLVSYNEQFF
>TRBJ2-1|TRBV7-2|TRBD2|.
TGTGCCAGCAGCCCTAGGATGGGACTAGCGGGGGGGCTCAATGAGCAGTTCTTC
CASSPRMGLAGGLNEQFF
>TRBJ2-3|TRBV4-3|.|.
TGCGCCAGCAGCCAAGATTGGGGAGGCTTTAGCACAGATACGCAGTATTTT
CASSQDWGGFSTDTQYF
>TRBJ2-2|TRBV4-1|TRBD2|medium-sized
TGCGCCAGCAGCCCCCCCCTAGCGGGGGTGACCGGGGAGCTGTTTTTT
CASSPPLAGVTGELFF
>TRBJ1-2|TRBV21-1|.|.
TGTGCCAGCAGCAAATGGAATCGGACAGGGGCTAACTATGGCTACACCTTC
CASSKWNRTGANYGYTF
>TRBJ2-7|TRBV13|.|.
TGTGCCAGCAGCGGGAGACGGACAGAAGCCTCCTACGAGCAGTACTTC
CASSGRRTEASYEQYF
>TRBJ2-7|TRBV18|.|.
TGTGCCAGCTCACAAACTCAGGCCTACGAGCAGTACTTC
CASSQTQAYEQYF
>TRBJ1-3|TRBV6-5|.|once
TGTGCCAGCAGGATACTCTCTGGAAACACCATATATTTT
CASRILSGNTIYF